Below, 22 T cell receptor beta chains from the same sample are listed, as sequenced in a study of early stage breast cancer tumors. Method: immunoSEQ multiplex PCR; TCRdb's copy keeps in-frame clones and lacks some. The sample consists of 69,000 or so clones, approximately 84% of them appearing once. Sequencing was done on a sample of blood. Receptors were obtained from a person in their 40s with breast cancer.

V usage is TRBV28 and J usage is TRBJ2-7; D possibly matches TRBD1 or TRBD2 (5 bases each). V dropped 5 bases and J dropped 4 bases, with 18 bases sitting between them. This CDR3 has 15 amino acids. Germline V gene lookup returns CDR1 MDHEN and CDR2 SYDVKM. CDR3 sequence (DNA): TGTGCCAGCAGTGAACCTGGGACCACTATTTACGAGCAGTACTTC. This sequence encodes CASSEPGTTIYEQYF. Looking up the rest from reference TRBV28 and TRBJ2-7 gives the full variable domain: DVKVTQSSRYLVKRTGEKVFLECVQDMDHENMFWYRQDPGLGLRLIYFSYDVKMKEKGDIPEGYSVSREKKERFSLILESASTNQTSMYLCASSEPGTTIYEQYFGPGTRLTVT.

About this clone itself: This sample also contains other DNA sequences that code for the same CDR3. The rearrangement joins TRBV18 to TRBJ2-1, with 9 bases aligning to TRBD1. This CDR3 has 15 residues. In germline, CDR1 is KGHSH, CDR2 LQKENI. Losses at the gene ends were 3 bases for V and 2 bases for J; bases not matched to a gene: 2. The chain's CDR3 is CASSPGTGTYNEQFF. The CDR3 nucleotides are TGTGCCAGCTCACCCGGGACAGGGACCTACAATGAGCAGTTCTTC.

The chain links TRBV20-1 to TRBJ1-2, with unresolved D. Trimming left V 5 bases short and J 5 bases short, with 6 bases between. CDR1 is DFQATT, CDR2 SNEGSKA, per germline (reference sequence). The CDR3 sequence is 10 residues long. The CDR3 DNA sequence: TGCAGTGCTCCACTTTATGGCTACACCTTC. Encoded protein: CSAPLYGYTF.

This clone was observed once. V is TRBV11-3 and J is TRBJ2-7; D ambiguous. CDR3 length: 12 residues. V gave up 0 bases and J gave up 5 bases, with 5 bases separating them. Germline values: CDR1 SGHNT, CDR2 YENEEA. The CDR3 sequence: CASSLDRNEQYF. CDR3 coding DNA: TGTGCCAGCAGCTTAGACAGAAACGAGCAGTACTTC.

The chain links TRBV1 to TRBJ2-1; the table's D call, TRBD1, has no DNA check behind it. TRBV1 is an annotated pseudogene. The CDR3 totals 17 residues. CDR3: CTSSQDGLGHIYNEQFF. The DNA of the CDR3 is TGCACCAGCAGCCAAGATGGGCTAGGACACATCTACAATGAGCAGTTCTTC.

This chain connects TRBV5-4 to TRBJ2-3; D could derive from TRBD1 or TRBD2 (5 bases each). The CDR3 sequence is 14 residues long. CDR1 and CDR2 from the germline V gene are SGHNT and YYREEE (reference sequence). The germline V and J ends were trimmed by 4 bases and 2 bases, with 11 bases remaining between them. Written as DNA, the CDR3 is TGTGCCAGCAGCACCGGGACCTTCACAGATACGCAGTATTTT. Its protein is CASSTGTFTDTQYF.

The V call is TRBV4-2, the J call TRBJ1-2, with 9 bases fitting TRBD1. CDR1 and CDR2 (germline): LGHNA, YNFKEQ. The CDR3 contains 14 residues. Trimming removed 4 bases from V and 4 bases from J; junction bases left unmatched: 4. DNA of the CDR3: TGTGCCAGCAGCCTTACAGGGGGCATCTATGGCTACACCTTC. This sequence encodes CASSLTGGIYGYTF.

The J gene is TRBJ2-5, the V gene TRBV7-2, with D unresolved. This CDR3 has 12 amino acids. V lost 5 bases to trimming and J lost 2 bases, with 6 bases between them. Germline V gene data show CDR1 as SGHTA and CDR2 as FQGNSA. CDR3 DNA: TGTGCCAGCAGCCTGTTTCAAGAGACCCAGTACTTC. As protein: CASSLFQETQYF.

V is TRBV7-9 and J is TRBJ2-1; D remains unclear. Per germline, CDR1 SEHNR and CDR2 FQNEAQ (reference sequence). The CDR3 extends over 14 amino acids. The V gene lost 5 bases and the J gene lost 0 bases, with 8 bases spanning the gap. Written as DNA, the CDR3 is TGTGCCAGCAGCCAAACGAGCTCCTACAATGAGCAGTTCTTC. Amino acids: CASSQTSSYNEQFF.

CDR3 region: CASSYSGGDGNQPQHF. Written as DNA, the CDR3 is TGTGCCAGCAGTTACTCTGGGGGAGACGGCAATCAGCCCCAGCATTTT. The chain links TRBV6-7 to TRBJ1-5; D is possibly TRBD1 (5 bases). TRBV6-7 is an open reading frame, and its role is uncertain. CDR3 length: 16 residues. Trimming removed 0 bases from V and 2 bases from J, with 11 bases in between.

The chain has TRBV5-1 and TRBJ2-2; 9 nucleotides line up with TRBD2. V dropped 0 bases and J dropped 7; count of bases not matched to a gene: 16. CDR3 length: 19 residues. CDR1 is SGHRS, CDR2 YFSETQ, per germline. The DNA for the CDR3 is TGCGCCAGCAGCTTGGTTGGGGGTAGCGGGAGAAGGAGCGGCGGGGAGCTGTTTTTT. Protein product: CASSLVGGSGRRSGGELFF. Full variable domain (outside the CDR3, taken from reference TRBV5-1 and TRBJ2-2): KAGVTQTPRYLIKTRGQQVTLSCSPISGHRSVSWYQQTPGQGLQFLFEYFSETQRNKGNFPGRFSGRQFSNSRSEMNVSTLELGDSALYLCASSLVGGSGRRSGGELFFGEGSRLTVL.

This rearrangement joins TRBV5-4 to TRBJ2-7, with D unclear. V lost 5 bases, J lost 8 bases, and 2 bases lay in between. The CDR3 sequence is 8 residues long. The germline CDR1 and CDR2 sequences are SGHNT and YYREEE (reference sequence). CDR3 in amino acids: CASRQQYF. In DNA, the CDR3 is TGTGCCAGCAGACAGCAGTACTTC.

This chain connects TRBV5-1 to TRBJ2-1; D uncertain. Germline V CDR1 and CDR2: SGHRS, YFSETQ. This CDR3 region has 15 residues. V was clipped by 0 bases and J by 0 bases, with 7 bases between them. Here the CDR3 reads CASSLVGNSYNEQFF. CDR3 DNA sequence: TGCGCCAGCAGCTTGGTCGGAAACTCCTACAATGAGCAGTTCTTC.

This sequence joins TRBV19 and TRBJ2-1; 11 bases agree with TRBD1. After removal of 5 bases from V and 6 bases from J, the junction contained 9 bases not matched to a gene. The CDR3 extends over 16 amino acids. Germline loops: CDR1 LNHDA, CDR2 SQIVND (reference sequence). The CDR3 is CASSLQIGTGGNEQFF. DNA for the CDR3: TGTGCCAGTAGTCTCCAAATTGGGACAGGGGGCAATGAGCAGTTCTTC.

CDR3 coding DNA: TGTGCCAGCAGTTTTTCGACAGGGTCGCCCGAGCAGTACTTC. Translated, it gives CASSFSTGSPEQYF. The rearrangement joins TRBV5-4 to TRBJ2-7, with 7 nucleotides matching TRBD1. The CDR3 contains 14 residues. Trimming at V came to 5 bases and at J to 6 bases, leaving 11 bases not matched to a gene. Looked up from germline, CDR1 is SGHNT and CDR2 is YYREEE (reference sequence).

Here the CDR3 reads CASNLMDRAGYTF. Written as DNA, the CDR3 is TGTGCCAGCAACCTCATGGACAGGGCCGGCTACACCTTC. V usage is TRBV28 and J usage is TRBJ1-2; TRBD1 matches 8 bases. The germline CDR1 and CDR2 sequences are MDHEN and SYDVKM. V lost 7 bases to trimming and J lost 8 bases; unmatched junction nucleotides: 9. The CDR3 length is 13 residues.

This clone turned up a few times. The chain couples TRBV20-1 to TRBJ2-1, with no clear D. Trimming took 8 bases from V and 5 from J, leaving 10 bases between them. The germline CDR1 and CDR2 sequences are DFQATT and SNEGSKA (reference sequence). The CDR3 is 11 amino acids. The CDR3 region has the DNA TGCAGTCCCCGTGAGGACAATGAGCAGTTCTTC. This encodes CSPREDNEQFF.

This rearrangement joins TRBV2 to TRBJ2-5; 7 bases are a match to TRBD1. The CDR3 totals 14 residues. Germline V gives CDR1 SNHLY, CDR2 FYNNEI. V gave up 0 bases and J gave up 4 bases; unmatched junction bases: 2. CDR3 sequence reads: CASSEATGRETQYF. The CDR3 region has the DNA TGTGCCAGCAGTGAAGCGACAGGGCGAGAGACCCAGTACTTC.

The CDR3 DNA reads TGTGCCAGTAGTAGGGACAGGGACGGCTATGGCTACACCTTC. This encodes CASSRDRDGYGYTF. This chain joins TRBV19 and TRBJ1-2; 9 bases agree with TRBD1. CDR1 is LNHDA and CDR2 is SQIVND in the germline V gene (reference sequence). This CDR3 is 14 amino acids long. Germline trimming cut 4 bases from V and 4 bases from J; bases unmatched to any gene: 4.

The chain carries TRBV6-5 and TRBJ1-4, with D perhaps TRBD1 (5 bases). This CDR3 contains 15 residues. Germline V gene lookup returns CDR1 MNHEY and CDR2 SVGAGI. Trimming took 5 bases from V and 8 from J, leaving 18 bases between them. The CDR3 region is CASSRRQPGDEKLFF. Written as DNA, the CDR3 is TGTGCCAGCAGTCGTCGACAGCCTGGGGACGAAAAACTGTTTTTT.

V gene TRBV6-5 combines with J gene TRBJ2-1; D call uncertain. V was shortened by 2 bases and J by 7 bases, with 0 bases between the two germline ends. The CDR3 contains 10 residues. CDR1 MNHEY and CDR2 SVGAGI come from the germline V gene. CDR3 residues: CASSYNEQFF. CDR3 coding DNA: TGTGCCAGCAGTTACAATGAGCAGTTCTTC.

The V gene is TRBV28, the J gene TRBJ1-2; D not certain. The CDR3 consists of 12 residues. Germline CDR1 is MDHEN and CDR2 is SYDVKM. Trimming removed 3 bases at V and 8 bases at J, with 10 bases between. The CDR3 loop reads CASSFSGGGYTF. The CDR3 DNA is TGTGCCAGCAGTTTTTCGGGTGGCGGCTACACCTTC.